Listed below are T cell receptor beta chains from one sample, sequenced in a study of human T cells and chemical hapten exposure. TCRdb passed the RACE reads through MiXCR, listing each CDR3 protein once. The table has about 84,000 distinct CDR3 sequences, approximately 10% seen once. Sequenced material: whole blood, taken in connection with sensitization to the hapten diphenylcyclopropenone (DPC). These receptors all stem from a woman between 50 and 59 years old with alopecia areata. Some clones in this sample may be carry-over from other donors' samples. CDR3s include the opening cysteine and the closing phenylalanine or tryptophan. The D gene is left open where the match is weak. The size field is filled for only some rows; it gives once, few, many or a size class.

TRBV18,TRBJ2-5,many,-,TGTGCCAGCTCCATACCAGGTCTGGGAGAGACCCAGTACTTC,CASSIPGLGETQYF
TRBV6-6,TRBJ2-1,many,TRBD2,TGTGCCGGATCAGGAGCGGGAGTTGAGCAGTTCTTC,CAGSGAGVEQFF
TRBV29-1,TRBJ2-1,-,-,TGCAGCCAAAGGGCGGATTCCTACAATGAGCAGTTCTTC,CSQRADSYNEQFF
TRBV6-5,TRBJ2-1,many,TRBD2,TGTGCCAGCAGCCTTACTAGCGGGAGGTACAATGAGCAGTTCTTC,CASSLTSGRYNEQFF
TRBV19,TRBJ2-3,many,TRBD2,TGTGCCAGTGTATCTAGCGGAGGGAGCACAGATACGCAGTATTTT,CASVSSGGSTDTQYF
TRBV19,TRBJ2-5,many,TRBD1,TGTGCCAGTAGCCGGGACAGGCAAGAGACCCAGTACTTC,CASSRDRQETQYF
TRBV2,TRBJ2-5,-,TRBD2,TGTGCCAGCAGTGTCAGACTAGCGGGTCTCCAAGAGACCCAGTACTTC,CASSVRLAGLQETQYF
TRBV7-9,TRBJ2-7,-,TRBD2,TGTGCCAGCAGCTACACTAGCGGGAGTAGCGAGCAGTACTTC,CASSYTSGSSEQYF
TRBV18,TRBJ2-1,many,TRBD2,TGTGCCAGCTCACCCTCCGGGGGACTAAATGAGCAGTTCTTC,CASSPSGGLNEQFF
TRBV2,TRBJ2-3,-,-,TGTGCCTCAGTTGGGGCGGGATTGGCAGATACGCAGTATTTT,CASVGAGLADTQYF
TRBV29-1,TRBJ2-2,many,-,TGCAGCGTTGTGCAGCGGACGAACACCGGGGAGCTGTTTTTT,CSVVQRTNTGELFF
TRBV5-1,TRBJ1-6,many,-,TGCGCCAGCAGCCCGGACAGCTTCAATTCACCCCTCCACTTT,CASSPDSFNSPLHF
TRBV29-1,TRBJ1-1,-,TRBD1,TGCACCGCTGCAGCGGCAGGGGGCGCACGAACTGAAGCTTTCTTT,CTAAAAGGARTEAFF
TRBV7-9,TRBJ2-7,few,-,TGTGCCAGCAGCTCAATCGGGGGCTTCGAGCAGTACTTC,CASSSIGGFEQYF
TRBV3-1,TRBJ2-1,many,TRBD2,TGTGCCAGCAGGTTGACTAGCGGAGGAGACAATGAGCAGTTCTTC,CASRLTSGGDNEQFF
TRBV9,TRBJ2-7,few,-,TGTGCCAGCACTAGGGACGCAGGGTCGGACGAGCAGTACTTC,CASTRDAGSDEQYF
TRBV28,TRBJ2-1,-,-,TGTGCCAGCATGCGAGGGTCCCCCAACAATGAGCAGTTCTTC,CASMRGSPNNEQFF
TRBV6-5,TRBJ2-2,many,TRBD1,TGTGCCAGCAGCCGCGGACAGGGATTCACCGGGGAGCTGTTTTTT,CASSRGQGFTGELFF
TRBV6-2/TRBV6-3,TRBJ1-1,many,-,TGTGCCAGCAGGGCGGTGTGGACTGAAGCTTTCTTT,CASRAVWTEAFF
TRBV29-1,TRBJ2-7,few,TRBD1,TGCAGCGTTGAGAGGACAGGGGAGCAGTACTTC,CSVERTGEQYF
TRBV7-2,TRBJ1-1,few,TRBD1,TGTGCCAGCTTTCCCAGGGGGCACACTGAAGCTTTCTTT,CASFPRGHTEAFF
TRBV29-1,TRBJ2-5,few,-,TGCAGCGTTATCCCAGGGGCCGAGACCCAGTACTTC,CSVIPGAETQYF
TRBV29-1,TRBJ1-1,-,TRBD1,TGCAGCGTTGCGACAGGGGTGAACACTGAAGCTTTCTTT,CSVATGVNTEAFF
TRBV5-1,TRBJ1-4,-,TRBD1,TGCGCCAGCAGCTTGGGACCCGGGACAGGGGGAGAAAAACTGTTTTTT,CASSLGPGTGGEKLFF
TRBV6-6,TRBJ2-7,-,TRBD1,TGTGCCAGCAGGACCGGGACAGGGGGGCACGAGCAGTACTTC,CASRTGTGGHEQYF
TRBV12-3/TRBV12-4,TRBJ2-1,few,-,TGTGCCAGCAGCAGAGCGGGCTCCTACAATGAGCAGTTCTTC,CASSRAGSYNEQFF
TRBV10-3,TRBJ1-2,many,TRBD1,TGTGCCATCAGGGGGACAGGGTATAACTATGGCTACACCTTC,CAIRGTGYNYGYTF
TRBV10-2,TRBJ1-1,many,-,TGCGCCAGCAGTGAGGCCACCCGGGATGAAGCTTTCTTT,CASSEATRDEAFF
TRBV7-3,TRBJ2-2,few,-,TGTGCCAGCAGCTTAACGGCCCAGGGGAGCGGGGAGCTGTTTTTT,CASSLTAQGSGELFF
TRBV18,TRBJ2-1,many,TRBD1,TGTGCCAGCTCGCCGTCCACAGGGGGCAGTGAGCAGTTCTTC,CASSPSTGGSEQFF
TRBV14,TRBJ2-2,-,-,TGTGCCAGCAGCGCGCAGCCCTTTTCCGGGGAGCTGTTTTTT,CASSAQPFSGELFF
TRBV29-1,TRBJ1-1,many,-,TGCAGCGTTAAGGAATTTCCTATGAACACTGAAGCTTTCTTT,CSVKEFPMNTEAFF
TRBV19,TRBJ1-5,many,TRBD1,TGTGCCAGTAGTAGGGACAGCTTCAATCAGCCCCAGCATTTT,CASSRDSFNQPQHF
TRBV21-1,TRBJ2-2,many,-,TGTGCCAACCCGGGACAGACCAACACCGGGGAGCTGTTTTTT,CANPGQTNTGELFF
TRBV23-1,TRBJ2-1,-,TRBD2,TGCGCCAGCAGTCAATCGAAAGGGACTAGCGGGAGGCCCCCCTTAGGGAATGAGCAGTTCTTC,CASSQSKGTSGRPPLGNEQFF
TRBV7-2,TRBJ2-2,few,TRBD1,TGTGCCAGCAGCCGGGACAGCACCGGGGAGCTGTTTTTT,CASSRDSTGELFF
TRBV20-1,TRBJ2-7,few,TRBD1,TGCAGTGCGGTCCCCGGGACAGGGGACGAGCAGTACTTC,CSAVPGTGDEQYF
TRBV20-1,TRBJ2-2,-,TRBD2,TGCAGTGCTAGGGTTACGGGAGGCGGCACCGGGGAGCTGTTTTTT,CSARVTGGGTGELFF
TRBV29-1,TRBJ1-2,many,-,TGCAGCGTTGAAAACAGTAACTATGGCTACACCTTC,CSVENSNYGYTF
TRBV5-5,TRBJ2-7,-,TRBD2,TGTGCCAGCAGCCGGGAGGGCGGAGCGGGACACTCCTACGAGCAGTACTTC,CASSREGGAGHSYEQYF
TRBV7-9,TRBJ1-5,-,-,TGTGCCAGCAGCTTAGCCCTGCCGTCCGGCAATCAGCCCCAGCATTTT,CASSLALPSGNQPQHF
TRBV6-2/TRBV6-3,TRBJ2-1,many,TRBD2,TGTGCCAGCCAATTCGGACTAGCGGGAAAGGATGAGCAGTTCTTC,CASQFGLAGKDEQFF
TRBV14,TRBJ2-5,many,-,TGTGCCAGCAGCCAAGGGACGAAGACCCAGTACTTC,CASSQGTKTQYF
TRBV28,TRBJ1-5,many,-,TGTGCCAGCAGTTTTGCGGGGAACGGTCAGCCCCAGCATTTT,CASSFAGNGQPQHF
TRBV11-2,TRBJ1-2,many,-,TGTGCCAGCAGCTTACTGGGAGGGGGTTATGGCTACACCTTC,CASSLLGGGYGYTF
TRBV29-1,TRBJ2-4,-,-,TGCAGCGGTCTGGATGGGAAGGAAACCAAAAACATTCAGTACTTC,CSGLDGKETKNIQYF
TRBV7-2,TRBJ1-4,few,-,TGTGCCAGCAGCTTCGCCAGGACGTTGGATGAAAAACTGTTTTTT,CASSFARTLDEKLFF
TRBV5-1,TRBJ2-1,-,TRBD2,TGCGCCAGCAGCTTGGGCGGGACTAGCGTCAATGAGCAGTTCTTC,CASSLGGTSVNEQFF
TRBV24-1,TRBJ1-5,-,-,TGTGCCACCAGTGATTTTCCGGCGGATTGGAATCAGCCCCAGCATTTT,CATSDFPADWNQPQHF
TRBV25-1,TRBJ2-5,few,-,TGTGCCAGCAAGGGACTTCGGGAGACCCAGTACTTC,CASKGLRETQYF
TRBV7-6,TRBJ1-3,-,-,TGTGCCAGCAGCTTAGTCCCAGGGCAGTCCGGAAACACCATATATTTT,CASSLVPGQSGNTIYF
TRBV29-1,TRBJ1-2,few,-,TGCAGCGCACTTTCCAGGCTTCGCGGTAACTATGGCTACACCTTC,CSALSRLRGNYGYTF